The 4 T cell receptor beta chains in this list originate from one sample, sequenced in a study of regulatory T cells in long-lasting Graves disease. Library construction for TCR beta used iRepertoire HTBI primers and Arm-PCR of CDR3 regions. TCRdb re-analysed the multiplex PCR reads in MiXCR, keeping a single row per CDR3 protein. This sample yields 350,000 to 550,000 distinct CDR3 sequences, of which about 15% are seen a single time; 17% belongs to the top ten. Time point specified: newly diagnosed GD, antithyroid drugs for less than 3 months. Preparation of the TCR library used RNA extracted from PBMCs. These records were also assigned to another study, of T cells in Graves' hyperthyroidism and ophthalmopathy.

The input for sequencing was peripheral blood mononuclear cells (PBMCs), taken at new diagnosis, from a patient treated with antithyroid drugs. These receptors came from a woman between 45 and 65 years old with Graves disease.

Ten or more counts support this clonotype. The V gene is TRBV12-3 or TRBV12-4, the J gene TRBJ2-3; D remains unclear. The germline V and J ends were trimmed by 3 bases and 5 bases, with 9 bases remaining between them. The CDR3 contains 13 residues. The CDR3 region is CASSLAPGDTQYF. DNA of the CDR3: TGTGCCAGCAGTTTGGCTCCCGGAGATACGCAGTATTTT.

The chain combines TRBV3-1 with TRBJ2-1; perhaps TRBD1 as D (6 bases). Trimming shortened V by 1 base and J by 10 bases, and 14 bases separated the two germline ends. The CDR3 is 14 amino acids. Germline-derived CDR1 and CDR2 are LGHDT and YNNKEL (reference sequence). For the CDR3, the DNA is TGTGCCAGCAGCCAAGGGGGGCTCCTAGGAGAGCAGTTCTTC. Protein product: CASSQGGLLGEQFF.

This clonotype was counted only a few times. The rearrangement links TRBV19 to TRBJ2-1; weak D call: TRBD2 (6 bases). The CDR3 consists of 15 residues. V gave up 3 bases and J gave up 4 bases, with 13 bases separating them. Germline CDR1 is LNHDA and CDR2 is SQIVND (reference sequence). CDR3 DNA: TGTGCCAGTAGTATCTCCGGACTACCTTACAATGAGCAGTTCTTC. Amino acid sequence: CASSISGLPYNEQFF.

Ten or more counts support this clonotype. The CDR3 protein is CASSFQGLSTDTQYF. The CDR3 DNA reads TGTGCCAGCAGCTTTCAGGGTCTTAGCACAGATACGCAGTATTTT. V is TRBV7-2 and J is TRBJ2-3; weak D call: TRBD1 (5 bases). The V and J ends lost 3 bases and 0 bases respectively, with 10 bases between them. This CDR3 has 15 residues. Germline V CDR1 and CDR2: SGHTA, FQGNSA.